The subject of this entry is one T cell receptor beta chain. This specimen belongs to a study of T cell responses to AZD1222 COVID-19 vaccine. This CDR3 has 14 amino acids. V was cut by 1 base and J by 5 bases, with 8 bases left in between. The germline CDR1 and CDR2 sequences are MGHRA and YSYEKL. Data came from immunoSEQ multiplex PCR; TCRdb stores just in-frame clones and leaves some out. The sample shows some 120,000 clones, more than 75% of them seen only once. This receptor was taken from an adult in good health. The sample in question was peripheral blood, obtained on day 0 of AZD1222 vaccination. The chain couples TRBV4-1 to TRBJ2-2; a possible D gene is TRBD2 (6 bases). The CDR3 DNA reads TGCGCCAGCAGCCAAGGAGGAGGGACCGGGGAGCTGTTTTTT. It encodes CASSQGGGTGELFF.